This T cell receptor beta chain was recovered during a study of vaccination and CD4 T cells after COVID-19. Study-level information: In the convalescent cohort, there were six males and four females, two of them Hispanic. Overlapping SARS-CoV-2, HCoV-NL63, HCoV-OC43 and HCoV-229E spike peptides stimulated the cells.

Once obtained from cultured CD4+ T cells, the DNA was sequenced using the Oncomine TCR Beta short-read assay. TCRdb reprocessed the PCR reads with MiXCR, giving one entry per CDR3 protein. The sample contains some 7,400 distinct CDR3 sequences, about 50% of which appear only once. This clonotype occurred a few times. Its antigen is not known. Treatment: roughly ten-day PBMC culture with coronavirus spike peptide pools or control peptides (ViraFEST assay). The germline CDR1 and CDR2 sequences are SGHTA and FQGNSA. The CDR3 runs to 14 residues. The V end was cut by 3 bases, the J end by 2 bases, with 8 bases between. Broader study findings: Although the median of SARS-CoV-2-reactive clonotypes rose from around 19 to 38, the change was not significant.

Source material: CD4+ T cells from blood, cultured in vitro. The chain couples TRBV7-2 to TRBJ2-1; D is uncertain. The TCR comes from a human donor who had recovered from COVID-19. The CDR3 here is CASSLQPTYNEQFF. CDR3 DNA sequence: TGTGCCAGCAGCTTGCAACCTACCTACAATGAGCAGTTCTTC.